This record covers a single T cell receptor (beta chain). This clonotype was seen many times. There is no known antigen for this receptor. Qualities for individual bases were not recorded, and no much larger clone is one base off. The data are from a study of T cells in Graves' hyperthyroidism and ophthalmopathy (dated by TCRdb to the late 2010s). Describing the broader study: Peripheral blood samples were taken at the time of initial diagnosis, prior to any treatment. TCR V-J signatures able to tell the groups apart were searched for in a discovery cohort of 100 patients, of whom approximately 40 had Graves' ophthalmopathy and under 65 had stable Graves' hyperthyroidism. Whether ophthalmopathy could be predicted prospectively was tested in an independent validation cohort made up of about 20 hyperthyroidism patients plus 17 patients who later progressed to ophthalmopathy. The 85 to 100 discovery patients were randomly split 7:3 into training and test sets. Thyroid tissue and blood T-cell repertoires from about 6 Graves' hyperthyroidism patients were also compared in the study. After sampling, hyperthyroidism patients received methimazole starting at 30 mg daily, and ophthalmopathy patients received high-dose intravenous methylprednisolone. The paper reports TCR Vbeta CDR3 sequencing of approximately 140 peripheral blood samples: approximately 41 ophthalmopathy, under 80 hyperthyroidism and approximately 17 progressor patients.

Amplification of TCR beta CDR3 regions was carried out from RNA transcripts. A first-round RT-PCR of the TCR CDR3 used the HTBI primer set with the Qiagen OneStep RT-PCR kit. Libraries were constructed in a second round of multiplex PCR, after which size selection and purification were carried out. Libraries were sequenced paired-end with 100 bp reads on an Illumina HiSeq2000. The paper's data handling went like this. Raw data were processed with SOAPnuke, discarding reads with adapters, uncalled bases, mean Phred below 15, or no exact constant-primer or identifier match. High-quality paired reads were merged with COPE v1.2.5, and unique nucleotide sequences were defined as clonotypes. MiTCR v1.1 was used to align clonotypes to the IMGT TRBV, TRBD and TRBJ reference segments. The analysis was restricted to V-J combinations with a frequency above 0.0001, which together covered approximately 99% of the repertoires. The TCS score was defined as F50 (clonal expansion) divided by E x V (chaos), with BLOSUM62-based TCRdist calculated between CDR3 peptides within each V-J. Welch's t-statistics and random forest reduced 514 V-J features to some 14, which were used in a naive Bayes classifier (R e1071). TCRdb reprocessing: public reads trimmed at Q25 with fastp, clones called with MiXCR, in-frame beta chains kept. Every distinct CDR3 protein forms one entry, paired with its most common genes and DNA. It is TCRdb's table, rather than the study itself, that gives the V and J calls and clone size. The sample table contains more than 450,000 distinct CDR3 sequences; only one count was recorded for 12% to 15% of them. The top ten constitute about 15% of the sample.

Its CDR3 holds 16 amino acids, cysteine through phenylalanine. Only the CDR3 region is kept as DNA, spanning 48 bases read in frame from base 1. V trim: 8 bases; J trim: 0 bases; unmatched bases: 11. A patient counted as having stable Graves' hyperthyroidism if no progression to ophthalmopathy occurred over 18 months of follow-up. Hyperthyroidism patients were newly diagnosed, with disease duration under 2 months, and aged 18 to 65 years. Patients with uncontrolled infections, other autoimmune diseases, pregnancy or lactation were excluded. Diagnoses were established on the basis of clinical symptoms, serum thyroxine and TRAb, thyroid ultrasound, and orbital computed tomography. PBMCs were separated from roughly 10 ml of fresh peripheral blood using Ficoll-Paque density gradient centrifugation. Total RNA was extracted with Trizol reagent, and quality was checked on an Agilent 2100 Bioanalyzer. General findings and caveats noted by the study authors: In cross-validation, a model built on a 13 V-J signature told ophthalmopathy apart from stable hyperthyroidism with over 85% sensitivity and roughly 83% specificity, and in testing the same model reached 80%/75%. Most expanded thyroid clonotypes (frequency above 0.001) were also detected in blood, a finding suggesting that blood repertoires may reflect thyroid immune responses. In validation, the model predicted progression to ophthalmopathy with approximately 70% sensitivity and approximately 74% specificity, a median of around six months before onset. Sample size was not statistically predetermined, and investigators were not blinded to group allocation.

This clonotype was sampled from a woman in her forties with Graves' hyperthyroidism. The sequencing input was blood. Rearrangement joined TRBV12-3 or TRBV12-4 to TRBJ1-2; TRBD1 matches 8 bases in the middle. The CDR3 reads CASSGGQGKANYGYTF. The DNA sequence reads TGTGCCAGCTCAGGTGGACAGGGAAAGGCTAACTATGGCTACACCTTC.